The sequence of this TCR beta chain was determined in a study of blood T cell repertoires in COVID-19. Study at large: From the United States, Italy and Spain came samples of acute and convalescent COVID-19. The analysed material was cDNA or gDNA that came from T cells, B-cell-depleted T cells, or PBMCs.

Trimming took off 4 bases at V and 4 bases at J, with 15 bases between the two ends. Per germline, CDR1 SGHNT and CDR2 YYREEE (reference sequence). The CDR3 contains 15 residues. Original data processing: Amplification of reference gene primers was used by the study to estimate nucleated cell counts. TCRdb keeps only in-frame clones here, not all; method: immunoSEQ multiplex PCR. Clone size and the V and J calls come from that table; the DNA yielded D and trimming. The sample has 200,000 to 250,000 clones; 80% to 90% are singletons. This chain connects TRBV5-4 to TRBJ2-1; possible D gene TRBD2, 5 bases. Sample: peripheral blood. The TCR comes from a man aged 55 to 70 with acute or convalescent COVID-19. CDR3 in DNA: TGTGCCAGCAGCCCGGAGGCCCAGGTATACAATGAGCAGTTCTTC. It yields the protein CASSPEAQVYNEQFF.